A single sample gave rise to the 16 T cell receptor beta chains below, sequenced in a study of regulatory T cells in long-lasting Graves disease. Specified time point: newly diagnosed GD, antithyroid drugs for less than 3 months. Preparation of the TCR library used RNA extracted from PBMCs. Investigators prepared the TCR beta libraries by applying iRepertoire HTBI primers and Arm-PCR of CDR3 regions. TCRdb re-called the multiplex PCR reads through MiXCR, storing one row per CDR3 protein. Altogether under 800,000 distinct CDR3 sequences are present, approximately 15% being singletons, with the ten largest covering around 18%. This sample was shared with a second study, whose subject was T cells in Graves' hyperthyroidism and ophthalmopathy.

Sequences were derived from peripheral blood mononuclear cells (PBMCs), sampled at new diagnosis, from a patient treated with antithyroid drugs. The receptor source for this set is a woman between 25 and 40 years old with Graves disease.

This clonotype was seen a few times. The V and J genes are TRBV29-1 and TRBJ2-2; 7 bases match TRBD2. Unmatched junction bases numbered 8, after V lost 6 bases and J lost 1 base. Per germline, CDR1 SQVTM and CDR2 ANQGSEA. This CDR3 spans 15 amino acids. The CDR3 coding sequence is TGCAGCGTAAGGGGCTCTAGCGGGAACACCGGGGAGCTGTTTTTT. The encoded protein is CSVRGSSGNTGELFF.

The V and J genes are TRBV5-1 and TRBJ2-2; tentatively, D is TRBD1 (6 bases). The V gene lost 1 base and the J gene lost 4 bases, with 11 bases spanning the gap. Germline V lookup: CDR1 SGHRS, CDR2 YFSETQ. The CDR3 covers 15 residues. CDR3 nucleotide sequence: TGCGCCAGCAGCTTGATGGGGACAACCACCGGGGAGCTGTTTTTT. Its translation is CASSLMGTTTGELFF.

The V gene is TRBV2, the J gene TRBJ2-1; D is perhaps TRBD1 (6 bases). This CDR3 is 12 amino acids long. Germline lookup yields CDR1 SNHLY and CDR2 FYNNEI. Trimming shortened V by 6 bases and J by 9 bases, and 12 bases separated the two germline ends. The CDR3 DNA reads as TGTGCCAGCAGGCAGGGGCCGGGTGAGCAGTTCTTC. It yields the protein CASRQGPGEQFF.

CDR3 coding DNA: TGTGCCAGTAGTCGCGGGGTCGGGATAGGAGATACGCAGTATTTT. Translation gives CASSRGVGIGDTQYF. This chain links TRBV19 with TRBJ2-3; D is perhaps TRBD2 (6 bases). Looked up from germline, CDR1 is LNHDA and CDR2 is SQIVND (reference sequence). The CDR3 extends over 15 amino acids. Trimming removed 5 bases at V and 5 bases at J, with 17 bases between. The full variable domain, with the rest looked up from reference TRBV19 and TRBJ2-3, is DGGITQSPKYLFRKEGQNVTLSCEQNLNHDAMYWYRQDPGQGLRLIYYSQIVNDFQKGDIAEGYSVSREKKESFPLTVTSAQKNPTAFYLCASSRGVGIGDTQYFGPGTRLTVL.

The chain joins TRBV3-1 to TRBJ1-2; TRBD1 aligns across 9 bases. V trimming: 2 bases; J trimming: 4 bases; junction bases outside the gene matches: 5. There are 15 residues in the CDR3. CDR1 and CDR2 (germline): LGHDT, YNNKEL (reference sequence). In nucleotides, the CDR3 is TGTGCCAGCAGCCAAACCGGGACAGGGACCTATGGCTACACCTTC. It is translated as CASSQTGTGTYGYTF.

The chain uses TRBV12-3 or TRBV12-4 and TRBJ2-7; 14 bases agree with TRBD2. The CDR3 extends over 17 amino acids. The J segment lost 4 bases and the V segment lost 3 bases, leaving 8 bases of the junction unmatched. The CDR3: CASSFTGTSGRGYEQYF. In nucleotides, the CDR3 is TGTGCCAGCAGTTTCACCGGGACTAGCGGGAGAGGGTACGAGCAGTACTTC.

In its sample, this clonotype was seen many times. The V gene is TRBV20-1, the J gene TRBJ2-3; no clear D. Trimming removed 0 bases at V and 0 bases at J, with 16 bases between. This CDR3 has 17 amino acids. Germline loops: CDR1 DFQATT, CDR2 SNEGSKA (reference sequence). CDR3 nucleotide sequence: TGCAGTGCTAGAGATTTCGTAGGAGAGGCTAGCACAGATACGCAGTATTTT. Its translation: CSARDFVGEASTDTQYF.

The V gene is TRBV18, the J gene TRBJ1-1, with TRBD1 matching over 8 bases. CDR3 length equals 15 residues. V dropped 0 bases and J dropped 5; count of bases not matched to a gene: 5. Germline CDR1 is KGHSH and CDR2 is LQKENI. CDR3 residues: CASSPPTGGDTEAFF. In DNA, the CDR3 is TGTGCCAGCTCACCACCAACAGGGGGTGATACTGAAGCTTTCTTT.

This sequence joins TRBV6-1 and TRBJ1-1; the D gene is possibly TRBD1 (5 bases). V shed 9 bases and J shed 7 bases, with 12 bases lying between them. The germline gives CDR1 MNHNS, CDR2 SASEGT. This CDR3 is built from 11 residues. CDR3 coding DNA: TGTGCCAGGGGGCCTTTCGGTGAAGCTTTCTTT. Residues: CARGPFGEAFF.

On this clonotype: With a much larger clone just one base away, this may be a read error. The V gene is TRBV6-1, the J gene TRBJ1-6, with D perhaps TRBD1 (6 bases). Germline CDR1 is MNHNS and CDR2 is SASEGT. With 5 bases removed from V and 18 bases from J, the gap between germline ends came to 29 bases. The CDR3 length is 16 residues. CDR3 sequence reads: CASSTSGQTLLATPHF. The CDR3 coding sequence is TGTGCCAGCAGTACCTCCGGACAGACCCTACTTGCGACCCCCCACTTT.

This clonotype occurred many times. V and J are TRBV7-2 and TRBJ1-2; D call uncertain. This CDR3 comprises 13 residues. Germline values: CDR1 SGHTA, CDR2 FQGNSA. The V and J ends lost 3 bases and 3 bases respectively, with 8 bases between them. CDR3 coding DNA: TGTGCCAGCAGCTTTGACAACCACTATGGCTACACCTTC. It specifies CASSFDNHYGYTF.

CDR3 nucleotides: TGCGCCAGCAAGGAACAAGAAAACCTCCCAGATACGCAGTATTTT. Protein sequence: CASKEQENLPDTQYF. This chain connects TRBV4-1 to TRBJ2-3; unclear D gene. Germline V lookup: CDR1 MGHRA, CDR2 YSYEKL. The CDR3 runs 15 residues. V was pared by 7 bases and J by 4 bases, with 18 bases between.

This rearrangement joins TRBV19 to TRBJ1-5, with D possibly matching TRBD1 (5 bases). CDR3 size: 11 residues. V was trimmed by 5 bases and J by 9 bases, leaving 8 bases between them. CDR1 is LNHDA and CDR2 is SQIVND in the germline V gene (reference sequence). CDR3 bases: TGTGCCAGTAGTGTCGGGGGGCCCCAGCATTTT. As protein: CASSVGGPQHF.

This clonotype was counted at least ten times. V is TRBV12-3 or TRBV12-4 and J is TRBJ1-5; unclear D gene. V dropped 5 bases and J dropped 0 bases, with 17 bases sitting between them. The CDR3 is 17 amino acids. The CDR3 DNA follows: TGTGCCAGCAGTCCCAGCGGGCCCCATAATAGCAATCAGCCCCAGCATTTT. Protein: CASSPSGPHNSNQPQHF.

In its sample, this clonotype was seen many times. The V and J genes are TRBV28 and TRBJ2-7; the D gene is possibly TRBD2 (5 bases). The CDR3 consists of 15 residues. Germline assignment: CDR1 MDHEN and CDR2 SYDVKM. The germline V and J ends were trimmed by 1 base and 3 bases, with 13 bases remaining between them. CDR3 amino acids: CASSLSATGNYEQYF. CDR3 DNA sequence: TGTGCCAGCAGTTTATCCGCTACGGGGAACTACGAGCAGTACTTC.

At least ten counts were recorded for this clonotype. CDR3 sequence (DNA): TGTGCCAGCAGCTTAGGTCTCACTAACTATGAGCAGTTCTTC. Protein: CASSLGLTNYEQFF. This chain connects TRBV7-9 to TRBJ2-1, with no clear D. CDR3 length: 14 residues. Germline CDR1 is SEHNR and CDR2 is FQNEAQ (reference sequence). V was shortened by 1 base and J by 8 bases, with 12 bases between the two germline ends.